These T cell receptor beta chains were read from a single sample in a study of beta chain features in type 1 diabetes. Assay used: immunoSEQ multiplex PCR; TCRdb lists only in-frame clones, some missing. The data contain about 340,000 clones, roughly 8% of them seen just once; the ten biggest clones take up roughly 0.44%. The sample comprised central memory CD4+ T cells from blood. The receptors derive from a woman between 18 and 30 years old in good health. The CDR3 runs from the conserved cysteine through the conserved F or W. Each record gives: clone size, J gene, D gene, V gene, CDR3 DNA, CDR3 protein. D genes are given only for firm matches. Not all rows give a size; the values are once, few, many and, for expanded clones, a class.

few,TRBJ1-1,-,TRBV5-1,TGCGCCAGCAGCTTGGGGACCTTGGAGGTCACTGAAGCTTTCTTT,CASSLGTLEVTEAFF
-,TRBJ2-7,TRBD2,TRBV5-4,TGTGCCAGCAGCCCGGGCCATTCTGGACTAGCGTCCTACGAGCAGTACTTC,CASSPGHSGLASYEQYF
-,TRBJ1-2,-,TRBV7-9,TGTGCCAGCAGCCCAACAGGTCATGGCTACACCTTC,CASSPTGHGYTF
-,TRBJ1-3,-,TRBV9,TGTGCCAGCAGCCTCCGGGACACTGGAAACACCATATATTTT,CASSLRDTGNTIYF
few,TRBJ2-1,-,TRBV7-9,TGTGCCAGCAGCTTAGATTCAGAGCGGGAGCAGTTCTTC,CASSLDSEREQFF
-,TRBJ2-2,-,TRBV6-1,TGTGCCAGCAGTCCCGGGACTTGGAACACCGGGGAGCTGTTTTTT,CASSPGTWNTGELFF
many,TRBJ2-1,TRBD2,TRBV28,TGTGCCAGCAGCCGCAGGACTAGCGGGAGGTATGGTGAGCAGTTCTTC,CASSRRTSGRYGEQFF
-,TRBJ1-2,-,TRBV19,TGTGCCAGTAGCCTCGGCCACAGGCAAGCGGGCCCCAAAGATGGCTACACCTTC,CASSLGHRQAGPKDGYTF
-,TRBJ1-2,-,TRBV11-2,TGTGCCAGCAGCCGGGACACCAATGCCTATGGCTACACCTTC,CASSRDTNAYGYTF
-,TRBJ2-7,TRBD2,TRBV29-1,TGCAGCGGGACCGGGACTAGCGACTACGAGCAGTACTTC,CSGTGTSDYEQYF
-,TRBJ2-1,-,TRBV2,TGTGCCAGCAGTTTGAACTACAATGAGCAGTTCTTC,CASSLNYNEQFF
-,TRBJ2-7,-,TRBV4-2,TGTGCCAGCAGCCGACCAGACTCCTACGAGCAGTACTTC,CASSRPDSYEQYF
few,TRBJ2-7,-,TRBV2,TGTGCCAGCACTGAAGGGGGTCCCGCTCTCTACGAGCAGTACTTC,CASTEGGPALYEQYF
many,TRBJ2-3,TRBD2,TRBV14,TGTGCCAGCAGCCTTCACAGCGGGATTAGGGCAGATACGCAGTATTTT,CASSLHSGIRADTQYF
many,TRBJ2-5,TRBD1,TRBV10-3,TGTGCCATCGGAGACAGGGGAGAGACCCAGTACTTC,CAIGDRGETQYF
few,TRBJ2-7,TRBD1,TRBV28,TGTGCCAGCAGTCCCGGACAGGGGTTCCGCAGCGAGCAGTACTTC,CASSPGQGFRSEQYF
few,TRBJ1-2,-,TRBV6-5,TGTGCCAGCAGTTACAAGAGGACGAGGGGCTACACCTTC,CASSYKRTRGYTF
many,TRBJ2-1,TRBD2,TRBV7-2,TGTGCCAGCAGTGTAGCGGGAAGTTACTATGAGCAGTTCTTC,CASSVAGSYYEQFF